These T cell receptor beta chains were read from a single sample in a study of blood T cell repertoires in COVID-19. Data came from immunoSEQ multiplex PCR; TCRdb stores just in-frame clones and leaves some out. The table has about 80,000 clones, roughly four fifths seen once. Sequenced: peripheral blood. The receptors derive from a man older than 75 with acute or convalescent COVID-19. CDR3s include the opening cysteine and the closing phenylalanine or tryptophan. D genes are given only for firm matches. Some rows mark clone size as missing; the rest say once, few, many or name a class of expanded clone.

TRBJ1-3,NA,TRBV10-3,NA,CAISQGSGNTIYF,TGTGCCATCAGCCAGGGTAGTGGAAACACCATATATTTT
TRBJ1-1,NA,TRBV6-1,NA,CASSEPGGLNTEAFF,TGTGCCAGCAGTGAACCGGGGGGATTGAACACTGAAGCTTTCTTT
TRBJ2-3,NA,TRBV29-1,NA,CSVVGPADTQYF,TGCAGCGTTGTGGGGCCCGCAGATACGCAGTATTTT
TRBJ2-7,TRBD1,TRBV10-2,NA,CASTFPTGRVDEQYF,TGCGCCAGCACTTTTCCGACAGGGCGGGTCGACGAGCAGTACTTC
TRBJ1-1,NA,TRBV11-2,NA,CASSLPSGQMNTEAFF,TGTGCCAGCAGCTTACCCTCCGGACAAATGAACACTGAAGCTTTCTTT
TRBJ1-1,NA,TRBV21-1,NA,CASSKEMRNMNTEAFF,TGTGCCAGCAGCAAAGAGATGCGGAACATGAACACTGAAGCTTTCTTT
TRBJ1-2,NA,TRBV30,NA,CAWSVLGETDSRNYGYTF,TGTGCCTGGAGTGTACTCGGCGAGACAGACTCTCGTAACTATGGCTACACCTTC
TRBJ2-7,NA,TRBV4-1,NA,CASSQFHREERPYEQYF,TGCGCCAGCAGCCAATTTCATCGCGAGGAGCGCCCCTACGAGCAGTACTTC
TRBJ1-2,NA,TRBV6-5,NA,CASSYGAGYGYTF,TGTGCCAGCAGTTATGGGGCTGGCTATGGCTACACCTTC
TRBJ1-1,TRBD1,TRBV27,NA,CASSSVGGAGTEAFF,TGTGCCAGCAGTTCGGTAGGGGGCGCGGGGACTGAAGCTTTCTTT
TRBJ1-2,NA,TRBV11-2,NA,CASSSSRTVRNYGYTF,TGTGCCAGCAGCTCGTCGAGGACAGTAAGGAACTATGGCTACACCTTC
TRBJ2-5,TRBD2,TRBV9,once,CASSDRSGGFQETQYF,TGTGCCAGCAGCGACCGTAGCGGGGGGTTCCAAGAGACCCAGTACTTC
TRBJ1-1,TRBD1,TRBV27,NA,CASSYRGRVIMNTEAFF,TGTGCCAGCAGTTATAGGGGGCGCGTGATTATGAACACTGAAGCTTTCTTT
TRBJ1-1,TRBD1,TRBV3-1/TRBV3-2,NA,CASSQLDRGEAFF,TGTGCCAGCAGCCAACTAGACAGGGGTGAAGCTTTCTTT
TRBJ1-1,NA,TRBV30,NA,CAWGYLDRPHTEAFF,TGTGCCTGGGGATACTTAGACAGGCCACACACTGAAGCTTTCTTT
TRBJ2-3,TRBD2,TRBV7-8,NA,CASSLDVGGAADTQYF,TGTGCCAGCAGCTTAGATGTCGGGGGGGCCGCAGATACGCAGTATTTT
TRBJ1-1,NA,TRBV11-2,NA,CASSLAPERWNTEAFF,TGTGCCAGCAGCTTAGCCCCAGAGAGGTGGAACACTGAAGCTTTCTTT
TRBJ1-5,TRBD1,TRBV7-8,NA,CASSSGQGNQPQHF,TGTGCCAGCAGCTCGGGACAGGGAAATCAGCCCCAGCATTTT
TRBJ1-3,NA,TRBV7-2,NA,CASSLSPGTGNTIYF,TGTGCCAGCAGCTTATCCCCAGGAACTGGAAACACCATATATTTT
TRBJ2-7,NA,TRBV11-2,few,CASSSWGLGHGKYEQYF,TGTGCCAGCAGCTCTTGGGGGCTAGGGCATGGAAAGTACGAGCAGTACTTC
TRBJ2-3,NA,TRBV7-3,NA,CASSQAGSTDTQYF,TGTGCCAGCAGCCAGGCGGGGAGCACAGATACGCAGTATTTT
TRBJ1-5,NA,TRBV20-1,once,CSASVRALGNQPQHF,TGCAGTGCTAGTGTGAGGGCCCTTGGCAATCAGCCCCAGCATTTT
TRBJ1-1,NA,TRBV25-1,NA,CASSAGSVNTEAFF,TGTGCCAGCAGTGCAGGGTCCGTGAACACTGAAGCTTTCTTT
TRBJ1-4,TRBD1,TRBV28,once,CATQTPTAGGREKLFF,TGTGCCACCCAAACTCCAACGGCAGGGGGTAGGGAAAAACTGTTTTTT
TRBJ2-2,NA,TRBV24-1,NA,CATVLRWLFTGELFF,TGTGCCACCGTCTTGAGGTGGCTTTTCACCGGGGAGCTGTTTTTT
TRBJ1-6,NA,TRBV5-1,few,CASSLPAGDGSPLHF,TGCGCCAGCAGCTTGCCCGCAGGGGACGGCTCACCCCTCCACTTT
TRBJ1-2,TRBD1,TRBV9,NA,CASSVGDSLLNYGYTF,TGTGCCAGCAGCGTAGGGGACAGCCTATTAAACTATGGCTACACCTTC
TRBJ2-5,TRBD2,TRBV27,NA,CASSWSGGETQYF,TGTGCCAGCAGTTGGTCGGGGGGAGAGACCCAGTACTTC
TRBJ2-5,NA,TRBV4-1,NA,CASSQEGQRQGTQYF,TGCGCCAGCAGCCAAGAAGGCCAGCGGCAAGGGACCCAGTACTTC
TRBJ2-3,TRBD2,TRBV19,NA,CASSIRRGGTDTQYF,TGTGCCAGTAGTATAAGGCGGGGGGGTACAGATACGCAGTATTTT
TRBJ1-5,TRBD1,TRBV30,NA,CAWSPDRVDQPQHF,TGTGCCTGGAGTCCGGACAGGGTCGATCAGCCCCAGCATTTT
TRBJ1-5,TRBD1,TRBV2,NA,CASSELTGTQPQHF,TGTGCCAGCAGTGAATTGACAGGGACTCAGCCCCAGCATTTT
TRBJ1-2,NA,TRBV3-1/TRBV3-2,NA,CASTTGWGYTF,TGTGCCAGCACCACAGGGTGGGGCTACACCTTC
TRBJ1-2,TRBD1,TRBV5-1,few,CASTYRDSPSGYTF,TGCGCCAGTACCTACCGGGACAGCCCGAGTGGCTACACCTTC
TRBJ1-1,TRBD1,TRBV7-3,few,CASSLLGQMNTEAFF,TGTGCCAGCAGCTTACTGGGACAGATGAACACTGAAGCTTTCTTT
TRBJ2-2,TRBD2,TRBV5-4,NA,CASSTTSGGYTGELFF,TGTGCCAGCAGCACGACTAGCGGGGGTTACACCGGGGAGCTGTTTTTT
TRBJ2-1,TRBD2,TRBV6-1,once,CASSDKAAGTRNEFF,TGTGCCAGCAGTGACAAAGCTGCCGGGACTAGGAATGAGTTCTTC
TRBJ1-5,NA,TRBV28,NA,CASSFPAGNQPQHF,TGTGCCAGCAGTTTTCCGGCGGGCAATCAGCCCCAGCATTTT
TRBJ1-2,NA,TRBV5-1,NA,CASSLPQGEDGYTF,TGCGCCAGCAGCTTACCACAGGGAGAAGATGGCTACACCTTC
TRBJ1-4,TRBD1,TRBV6-5,NA,CASSQQGAEKLFF,TGTGCCAGCAGTCAACAGGGGGCTGAAAAACTGTTTTTT
TRBJ2-2,TRBD2,TRBV10-2,NA,CASRAGRVNTGELFF,TGCGCCAGCAGAGCGGGACGGGTTAACACCGGGGAGCTGTTTTTT
TRBJ1-2,NA,TRBV7-9,NA,CASSFSGVVDGYTF,TGTGCCAGCAGCTTTTCCGGGGTGGTGGATGGCTACACCTTC
TRBJ1-4,NA,TRBV10-3,once,CAISVGGTNEKLFF,TGTGCCATCAGTGTAGGGGGAACTAATGAAAAACTGTTTTTT
TRBJ1-2,NA,TRBV6-1,NA,CASSEALTGTYGYTF,TGTGCCAGCAGTGAAGCCCTTACAGGGACCTATGGCTACACCTTC
TRBJ2-2,NA,TRBV9,NA,CASSVGGIDTGELFF,TGTGCCAGCAGCGTAGGGGGCATCGACACCGGGGAGCTGTTTTTT
TRBJ2-5,TRBD2,TRBV4-2,NA,CASSRSQRGEETQYF,TGTGCCAGCAGCCGATCCCAGCGGGGGGAGGAGACCCAGTACTTC
TRBJ2-5,NA,TRBV6-5,few,CASTPDLRAQYF,TGTGCCAGCACCCCGGACCTCAGGGCCCAGTACTTC
TRBJ2-5,NA,TRBV7-7,NA,CASSPRTGAVETQYF,TGTGCTAGCAGCCCCAGGACTGGAGCCGTGGAGACCCAGTACTTC
TRBJ1-1,TRBD1,TRBV15,NA,CATSTYDRGNTEAFF,TGTGCCACCAGCACATACGACAGGGGAAACACTGAAGCTTTCTTT